The 16 T cell receptor beta chains reported below all come from one sample, sequenced in a study of naive and memory T cell subsets. An equimolar mix of two oligonucleotides served as the beta constant-region primer for TRBC1 and TRBC2. The ligated cDNA underwent four PCR rounds using SP2 and nested alpha and beta constant-region primers. One entry per CDR3 protein, called by TCRdb with MiXCR from the UMI-ligation and nested PCR reads. The repertoire holds just over 80,000 distinct CDR3 sequences, with approximately 9.2% as singletons. The sample was naive CD8+ T cells from blood. These receptors all come from a human donor in good health.

The chain couples TRBV28 to TRBJ2-7; D might be TRBD1 or TRBD2, each matching 5 bases. The CDR3 contains 11 residues. Germline CDR1 is MDHEN and CDR2 is SYDVKM. V lost 5 bases and J 6 bases, leaving 8 bases between the germline ends. CDR3 DNA: TGTGCCAGCAGTGACAGCGGCGAGCAGTACTTC. Residues: CASSDSGEQYF.

This clonotype was seen ten or more times. This chain joins TRBV7-9 and TRBJ2-7; possibly TRBD2 for D (5 bases). The V and J ends lost 4 bases and 6 bases respectively, with 10 bases between them. Germline V gene sequence: CDR1 SEHNR, CDR2 FQNEAQ (reference sequence). CDR3 length equals 12 residues. DNA for the CDR3: TGTGCCAGCAGCTCCGCAGGAGGCGAGCAGTACTTC. This codes for CASSSAGGEQYF. The variable domain in full, completed from reference TRBV7-9 and TRBJ2-7, reads DTGVSQNPRHKITKRGQNVTFRCDPISEHNRLYWYRQTLGQGPEFLTYFQNEAQLEKSRLLSDRFSAERPKGSFSTLEIQRTEQGDSAMYLCASSSAGGEQYFGPGTRLTVT.

V is TRBV7-2 and J is TRBJ2-4; a weak D match, TRBD1 (5 bases). CDR1 is SGHTA and CDR2 is FQGNSA in the germline V gene. V lost 3 bases and J lost 1, with 25 bases in between. The CDR3 is made up of 20 amino acids. The CDR3 sequence is CASSFGLTPAGPGAKNIQYF. In nucleotides, the CDR3 is TGTGCCAGCAGCTTTGGCCTTACCCCGGCAGGGCCTGGGGCCAAAAACATTCAGTACTTC.

This rearrangement joins TRBV7-9 to TRBJ2-5; D may be TRBD1 or TRBD2 (6 bases each). The CDR3 loop spans 13 amino acids. In germline, CDR1 is SEHNR, CDR2 FQNEAQ (reference sequence). With 5 bases removed from V and 5 bases from J, the gap between germline ends came to 12 bases. CDR3 residues: CASSHGGQETQYF. The CDR3 nucleotides read TGTGCCAGCAGCCATGGGGGGCAGGAGACCCAGTACTTC.

This sequence joins TRBV27 and TRBJ2-7, with 7 bases aligning to TRBD2. V dropped 3 bases and J dropped 3; count of bases not matched to a gene: 8. This CDR3 region has 15 residues. Germline CDR1 reads MNHEY; CDR2 reads SMNVEV (reference sequence). CDR3 protein: CASSLSGNGRYEQYF. CDR3 DNA: TGTGCCAGCAGTTTGAGCGGGAACGGGCGCTACGAGCAGTACTTC.

This clonotype was observed many times. The chain combines TRBV4-2 with TRBJ1-1; D perhaps matches TRBD1 (6 bases). Looked up from germline, CDR1 is LGHNA and CDR2 is YNFKEQ. This CDR3 comprises 14 residues. V was cut by 4 bases and J by 3 bases, with 12 bases left in between. The CDR3 spells CASSRETGYTEAFF. DNA of the CDR3: TGTGCCAGCAGCCGAGAGACAGGCTACACTGAAGCTTTCTTT.

A few counts support this clonotype. The chain carries TRBV5-8 and TRBJ2-1; 9 bases map to TRBD2. The junction had 5 bases not matched to a gene; V was cut back by 0 bases and J by 7 bases. The CDR3 extends over 15 amino acids. Germline lookup yields CDR1 SGHTS and CDR2 YDEGEE. The CDR3 here is CASSLDSGSGNEQFF. CDR3 nucleotide sequence: TGTGCCAGCAGCTTGGATAGCGGGAGTGGTAATGAGCAGTTCTTC.

This clonotype was observed a handful of times. CDR3 coding DNA: TGCGCCAGCAGCCAAGTAGATACCTACGAGCAGTACTTC. It yields the protein CASSQVDTYEQYF. The chain has TRBV4-1 and TRBJ2-7; D gene ambiguous. Germline V lookup: CDR1 MGHRA, CDR2 YSYEKL. Trimming cost V 1 base and J 2 bases, with 6 bases left between them. The CDR3 extends over 13 amino acids.

This clonotype was observed at least ten times. The chain links TRBV12-3 or TRBV12-4 to TRBJ1-5, with D hard to call. This CDR3 comprises 14 residues. Trimming took off 8 bases at V and 1 base at J, with 12 bases between the two ends. The CDR3 sequence is CASRRGISNQPQHF. CDR3 bases: TGTGCCAGCCGCCGGGGTATCAGCAATCAGCCCCAGCATTTT.

This chain uses TRBV4-1 with TRBJ1-6, with D possibly being TRBD1 (5 bases). In germline, CDR1 is MGHRA, CDR2 YSYEKL. Trimming took 1 base from V and 10 from J, leaving 17 bases between them. The CDR3 covers 16 residues. CDR3 in amino acids: CASSQVGRDSLSPLHF. Written as DNA, the CDR3 is TGCGCCAGCAGCCAAGTGGGTAGGGACTCGTTGTCACCCCTCCACTTT.

This clonotype was counted at least ten times. The chain links TRBV29-1 to TRBJ2-1; D possibly corresponds to TRBD2 (6 bases). V dropped 7 bases and J dropped 5 bases, with 15 bases sitting between them. The CDR3 spans 13 residues. Germline V CDR1 and CDR2: SQVTM, ANQGSEA. The CDR3, as DNA: TGCAGCGCCCTGGGACTTATGAACAATGAGCAGTTCTTC. Its translation: CSALGLMNNEQFF.

This clonotype was detected many times. V is TRBV6-2 or TRBV6-3 and J is TRBJ2-3, with D tentatively TRBD2 (6 bases). V was shortened by 7 bases and J by 2 bases, with 22 bases between the two germline ends. Germline CDR1 MNHEY, CDR2 SVGEGT. The CDR3 covers 17 residues. The CDR3 here is CASTLLGRTTPTDTQYF. CDR3 sequence (DNA): TGTGCCAGCACCCTACTTGGGAGGACTACCCCCACAGATACGCAGTATTTT.

The chain uses TRBV2 and TRBJ2-2, with D hard to call. The germline V gene has CDR1 SNHLY and CDR2 FYNNEI. Trimming removed 6 bases from V and 0 bases from J, with 14 bases in between. CDR3 length: 16 residues. In DNA, the CDR3 is TGTGCCAGCAGCGTGGGCGGAATCGCGAACACCGGGGAGCTGTTTTTT. It specifies CASSVGGIANTGELFF.

The J gene is TRBJ1-2, the V gene TRBV4-2; 10 bases match TRBD1. There are 14 residues in the CDR3. CDR1 LGHNA and CDR2 YNFKEQ come from the germline V gene. V gave up 3 bases and J gave up 3 bases; unmatched junction bases: 1. The DNA of the CDR3 is TGTGCCAGCAGCCACGGACAGGGGGACTATGGCTACACCTTC. Amino acids: CASSHGQGDYGYTF.

The rearrangement links TRBV2 to TRBJ1-5; D perhaps matches TRBD1 (6 bases). Trimming left V 2 bases short and J 4 bases short, with 9 bases between. The germline V gene encodes CDR1 SNHLY and CDR2 FYNNEI. CDR3 length: 14 amino acids. CDR3 residues: CASSESTGNQPQHF. In DNA, the CDR3 is TGTGCCAGCAGTGAAAGTACAGGGAATCAGCCCCAGCATTTT.

This clonotype occurred a few times. V is TRBV11-2 and J is TRBJ2-1; 7 nucleotides agree with TRBD2. This CDR3 has 16 residues. The germline CDR1 and CDR2 sequences are SGHAT and FQNNGV. With V trimmed by 0 bases and J by 7 bases, 9 bases remained unmatched. The DNA of the CDR3 is TGTGCCAGCAGCTTAGATCCTGCGGGAGTTCGTAATGAGCAGTTCTTC. It specifies CASSLDPAGVRNEQFF.